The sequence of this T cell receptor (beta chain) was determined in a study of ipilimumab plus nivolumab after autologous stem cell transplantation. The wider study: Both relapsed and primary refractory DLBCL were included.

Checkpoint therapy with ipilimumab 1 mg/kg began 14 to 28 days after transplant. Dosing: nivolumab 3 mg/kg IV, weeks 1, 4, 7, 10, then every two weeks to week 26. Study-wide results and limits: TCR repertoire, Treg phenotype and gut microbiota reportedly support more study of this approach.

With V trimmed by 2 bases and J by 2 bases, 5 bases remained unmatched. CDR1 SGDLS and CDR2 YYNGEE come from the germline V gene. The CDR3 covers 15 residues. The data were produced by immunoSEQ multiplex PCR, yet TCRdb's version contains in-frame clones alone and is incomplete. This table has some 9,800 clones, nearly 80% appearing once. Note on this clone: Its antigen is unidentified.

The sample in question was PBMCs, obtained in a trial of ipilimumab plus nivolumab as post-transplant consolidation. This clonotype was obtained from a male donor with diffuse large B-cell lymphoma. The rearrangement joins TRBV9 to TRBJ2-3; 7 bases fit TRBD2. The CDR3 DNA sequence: TGTGCCAGCAGCGTGTGGGGAGGGGACACAGATACGCAGTATTTT. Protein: CASSVWGGDTDTQYF. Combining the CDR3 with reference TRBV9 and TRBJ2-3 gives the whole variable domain DSGVTQTPKHLITATGQRVTLRCSPRSGDLSVYWYQQSLDQGLQFLIQYYNGEERAKGNILERFSAQQFPDLHSELNLSSLELGDSALYFCASSVWGGDTDTQYFGPGTRLTVL.